Each of the 20 T cell receptor beta chains below was sequenced from the same sample in a study of PD-L1 blockade in urothelial cancer (dated by TCRdb to 2017 to 2019). Libraries were built with the immunoSEQ multiplex PCR assay. TCRdb's version of the immuneACCESS table is confined to in-frame rearrangements and falls short of the full clone set. An unresolved V gene accounts for under half of the shortfall where checked; the remainder is of unknown origin. The sample data list approximately 65,000 clones, and 85% to 90% of these were observed just once. The ten largest make up less than 4% of the sample. The material sequenced was PBMCs, taken around atezolizumab (anti-PD-L1) treatment. These receptors originate from a man aged 60 to 69 with urothelial cancer.

The chain has TRBV11-3 and TRBJ2-1, with 8 bases lining up with TRBD1. The CDR3 contains 17 residues. The V gene's germline CDR1 is SGHNT and CDR2 YENEEA. J gave up 9 bases and V 5 bases, and 18 bases lay outside the gene matches. The CDR3 loop reads CASSRRARDRSVGEQFF. The DNA for the CDR3 is TGTGCCAGCAGCCGAAGGGCCCGGGACAGGAGTGTAGGTGAGCAGTTCTTC. Supplemented by reference TRBV11-3 and TRBJ2-1, the full variable domain reads EAGVVQSPRYKIIEKKQPVAFWCNPISGHNTLYWYLQNLGQGPELLIRYENEEAVDDSQLPKDRFSAERLKGVDSTLKIQPAELGDSAVYLCASSRRARDRSVGEQFFGPGTRLTVL.

CDR3 sequence (DNA): TGTGCCAGCAGTTACTCGTCAACAGGGATAGGCCTTATGGGCAATCAGCCCCAGCATTTT. Translation gives CASSYSSTGIGLMGNQPQHF. This chain connects TRBV6-7 to TRBJ1-5; TRBD1 might be the D (6 bases). TRBV6-7 is an ORF, with its function uncertain. This CDR3 comprises 20 residues. V was pared by 0 bases and J by 2 bases, with 23 bases between.

This clone was seen once. The rearrangement links TRBV19 to TRBJ2-7, with D tentatively TRBD1 (6 bases). Germline V lookup: CDR1 LNHDA, CDR2 SQIVND (reference sequence). V lost 4 bases and J lost 3, with 10 bases in between. The CDR3 runs to 13 residues. CDR3 region: CASSKRDNYEQYF. As DNA, the CDR3 is TGTGCCAGTAGTAAACGGGACAACTACGAGCAGTACTTC.

The rearrangement joins TRBV5-1 to TRBJ2-7; TRBD1 agrees at 10 bases. CDR3 length: 17 residues. V trimming: 0 bases; J trimming: 1 base; junction bases outside the gene matches: 7. Germline V lookup: CDR1 SGHRS, CDR2 YFSETQ. For the CDR3, the DNA is TGCGCCAGCAGCTTGGCCCCCCCGGGACAGGGGTCCTACGAGCAGTACTTC. It specifies CASSLAPPGQGSYEQYF. The full variable domain, in which reference TRBV5-1 and TRBJ2-7 provide the parts outside the CDR3, is KAGVTQTPRYLIKTRGQQVTLSCSPISGHRSVSWYQQTPGQGLQFLFEYFSETQRNKGNFPGRFSGRQFSNSRSEMNVSTLELGDSALYLCASSLAPPGQGSYEQYFGPGTRLTVT.

V is TRBV6-5 and J is TRBJ1-1; D is perhaps TRBD1 (6 bases). Germline V gene data show CDR1 as MNHEY and CDR2 as SVGAGI. This CDR3 is built from 15 residues. Trimming cost V 4 bases and J 8 bases, with 20 bases left between them. CDR3 region: CASSLPGTKGSEAFF. The CDR3 DNA reads as TGTGCCAGCAGTTTGCCCGGGACAAAGGGCAGCGAAGCTTTCTTT.

This clone came up once. This chain uses TRBV9 with TRBJ2-7, with D perhaps TRBD2 (6 bases). This CDR3 has 15 amino acids. The germline CDR1 and CDR2 sequences are SGDLS and YYNGEE. V was shortened by 0 bases and J by 2 bases, with 12 bases between the two germline ends. The CDR3 spells CASSVGVGGAYEQYF. CDR3 bases: TGTGCCAGCAGCGTAGGGGTCGGGGGAGCCTACGAGCAGTACTTC. Together with reference TRBV9 and TRBJ2-7, the CDR3 gives the full variable domain: DSGVTQTPKHLITATGQRVTLRCSPRSGDLSVYWYQQSLDQGLQFLIQYYNGEERAKGNILERFSAQQFPDLHSELNLSSLELGDSALYFCASSVGVGGAYEQYFGPGTRLTVT.

This clone was observed a handful of times. CDR3 protein: CASSLDGRNTEAFF. CDR3 coding DNA: TGCGCCAGCAGCTTGGATGGGAGGAACACTGAAGCTTTCTTT. V and J are TRBV5-1 and TRBJ1-1; no clear D. Germline CDR1 and CDR2: SGHRS and YFSETQ. The CDR3 totals 14 residues. The germline V and J ends were trimmed by 0 bases and 1 base, with 7 bases remaining between them. The whole variable domain, remainder taken from reference TRBV5-1 and TRBJ1-1, is KAGVTQTPRYLIKTRGQQVTLSCSPISGHRSVSWYQQTPGQGLQFLFEYFSETQRNKGNFPGRFSGRQFSNSRSEMNVSTLELGDSALYLCASSLDGRNTEAFFGQGTRLTVV.

This clone was observed once. The CDR3, as DNA: TGCGCCAGCAGCCAAGCCCCGGGACTAGCGCGCTCCTACGAGCAGTACTTC. Translation gives CASSQAPGLARSYEQYF. The V gene is TRBV4-1, the J gene TRBJ2-7; 10 positions match TRBD2. This CDR3 has 17 residues. Germline V CDR1 and CDR2: MGHRA, YSYEKL. The junction had 6 bases not matched to a gene; V was cut back by 1 base and J by 0 bases.

The genes are TRBV6-5 and TRBJ1-4; the D is unclear. In germline, CDR1 is MNHEY, CDR2 SVGAGI. Between the trimmed V and J ends, which lost 5 bases and 0 bases, there was a span of 10 bases. The CDR3 contains 15 residues. In DNA form, the CDR3 reads TGTGCCAGCAGTCCACGTTCGGCAACTAATGAAAAACTGTTTTTT. Translated, it gives CASSPRSATNEKLFF.

The chain has TRBV7-9 and TRBJ1-4; D unclear. Germline V gene data show CDR1 as SEHNR and CDR2 as FQNEAQ (reference sequence). V was clipped by 4 bases and J by 0 bases, with 12 bases between them. The CDR3 has 16 amino acids. CDR3 bases: TGTGCCAGCAGCTCATCCGGGCGGGCAACTAATGAAAAACTGTTTTTT. It translates to CASSSSGRATNEKLFF. Full variable domain (outside the CDR3, taken from reference TRBV7-9 and TRBJ1-4): DTGVSQNPRHKITKRGQNVTFRCDPISEHNRLYWYRQTLGQGPEFLTYFQNEAQLEKSRLLSDRFSAERPKGSFSTLEIQRTEQGDSAMYLCASSSSGRATNEKLFFGSGTQLSVL.

The rearrangement links TRBV5-1 to TRBJ1-3, with unresolved D. This CDR3 spans 15 amino acids. Germline V gives CDR1 SGHRS, CDR2 YFSETQ. Trimming took off 0 bases at V and 0 bases at J, with 7 bases between the two ends. DNA for the CDR3: TGCGCCAGCAGCTTGGATGTGTACTCTGGAAACACCATATATTTT. As protein: CASSLDVYSGNTIYF.

The chain links TRBV5-6 to TRBJ2-7, with TRBD2 identical over 8 bases. The CDR3 extends over 16 amino acids. J gave up 3 bases and V 0 bases, and 8 bases lay outside the gene matches. From germline, CDR1 is SGHDT and CDR2 YYEEEE. In DNA, the CDR3 is TGTGCCAGCAGCTTGGGTCCAGCGGGAGTGAGCTACGAGCAGTACTTC. As protein: CASSLGPAGVSYEQYF.

J is TRBJ2-3 and V is TRBV7-6; the match to TRBD2 covers 8 bases. Germline-derived CDR1 and CDR2 are SGHVS and FNYEAQ. CDR3 size: 16 residues. The V and J ends lost 1 base and 4 bases, in that order; junction bases with no gene match: 7. This CDR3 reads CASSLEGSGAPDTQYF. CDR3 sequence (DNA): TGTGCCAGCAGCTTAGAAGGTAGCGGGGCCCCAGATACGCAGTATTTT.

This clone is medium-sized within its sample. This sequence joins TRBV6-5 and TRBJ2-2, with 11 bases lining up with TRBD2. The CDR3 is 15 amino acids. The ends lost 7 bases at V and 4 bases at J; junction bases unmatched: 5. Germline-derived CDR1 and CDR2 are MNHEY and SVGAGI. CDR3 loop: CASIPTSGSTGELFF. Here the CDR3 DNA reads TGTGCCAGCATCCCAACTAGCGGGAGCACCGGGGAGCTGTTTTTT.

The genes are TRBV5-1 and TRBJ2-5; weak D call: TRBD2 (5 bases). There are 14 residues in the CDR3. Germline CDR1 reads SGHRS; CDR2 reads YFSETQ. V lost 2 bases and J 5 bases, leaving 13 bases between the germline ends. The CDR3 DNA reads TGCGCCAGCAGCTTAACGGGGTACGCGGAGACCCAGTACTTC. It encodes CASSLTGYAETQYF.

The chain joins TRBV6-1 to TRBJ1-2, with D tentatively TRBD1 (6 bases). The germline CDR1 and CDR2 sequences are MNHNS and SASEGT. V lost 3 bases, J lost 1 base, and 15 bases lay in between. The length of the CDR3 is 16 residues. Here the CDR3 DNA reads TGTGCCAGCAGTGACCAAGGACAGAGATTTAACTATGGCTACACCTTC. Amino acid sequence: CASSDQGQRFNYGYTF.

V gene TRBV5-1 combines with J gene TRBJ1-5, with D maybe TRBD1 (5 bases). The CDR3 is 13 residues long. V was pared by 4 bases and J by 6 bases, with 11 bases between. CDR1 and CDR2 from the germline V gene are SGHRS and YFSETQ. The CDR3 loop reads CASSPGPGQPQHF. CDR3 coding DNA: TGCGCCAGCAGCCCAGGGCCGGGTCAGCCCCAGCATTTT.

The V and J genes are TRBV28 and TRBJ1-1; a weak D match, TRBD1 (5 bases). CDR1 MDHEN and CDR2 SYDVKM come from the germline V gene. CDR3 size: 12 residues. V was cut by 1 base and J by 11 bases, with 11 bases left in between. The CDR3 protein is CASSLLTEGAFF. CDR3 bases: TGTGCCAGCAGTTTATTGACAGAAGGGGCTTTCTTT.

This CDR3 reads CASSRSGTSGKDTQYF. The CDR3 DNA reads as TGTGCCAGCAGCAGATCCGGGACTAGCGGAAAAGATACGCAGTATTTT. The chain joins TRBV7-3 to TRBJ2-3; 11 positions agree with TRBD2. The germline gives CDR1 SGHTA, CDR2 FQGTGA. With 5 bases clipped from V and 5 bases from J, the junction kept 9 bases outside the gene matches. This CDR3 is built from 16 residues.

The chain is built from TRBV11-2 and TRBJ2-2; D not certain. Germline V gene lookup returns CDR1 SGHAT and CDR2 FQNNGV. The CDR3 loop spans 15 amino acids. The ends were cut back, 2 bases at V and 1 base at J, with 8 bases in the middle. Here the CDR3 DNA reads TGTGCCAGCAGCTTAAGGCGAGGGAACACCGGGGAGCTGTTTTTT. Its protein is CASSLRRGNTGELFF.